This T cell receptor (beta chain) emerged from a study of blood T cell repertoires in COVID-19 (dated by TCRdb to about 2020). Broadly, across the study: Samples covering the acute and convalescent phases of COVID-19 were provided by collaborators in the United States, Italy and Spain. Sample metadata almost always included a de-identified subject ID, COVID-19 status, age in years and sex. The repertoires were made available in a free public database intended to serve as a resource for research on the immune response to SARS-CoV-2. The samples were drawn from the first 160 participants of the ongoing ImmuneRACE study and from 950 to 1,500 subjects provided by 6 global collaborators. Where available, HLA class I and class II types were taken from metadata supplied by the sample provider and were not determined by assay-based typing. The prospective study material was composed of cDNA or gDNA derived from T cells, B-cell-depleted T cells, or PBMCs. Subjects who had been exposed to COVID-19, were actively infected with it, or had recovered from it provided the deeply sampled blood TCRbeta repertoires that made up the dataset. Broad study findings and their caveats: The amount of clinical and demographic metadata varied by source and participant and was provided uncurated.

The collaborating institutions used their own protocols to collect whole blood in K2EDTA tubes. Collaborator samples were shipped for TCRbeta analysis as frozen whole blood, isolated PBMCs, or DNA extracted from either sample type. The immunoSEQ Assay, a bias-controlled multiplex PCR, was used to amplify TCRbeta CDR3 regions from genomic DNA. The study's processing was this. Within the assay, amplification of reference gene primers was used to estimate how many nucleated cells each sample contained. Sequence reads were collapsed and filtered to measure the absolute abundance of every unique TCRbeta CDR3 rearrangement. For each sample, productive Simpson clonality was calculated as the square root of Simpson's diversity index across productive rearrangements. The immuneACCESS repertoire file appears here via TCRdb, limited to in-frame rearrangements. These files lack a portion of the clones; in checked studies, under half of the deficit traces to unresolved V genes, and the cause of the others is not known. D and trimming come from the DNA, and the V and J calls and clone size come from that table. For this sample the table gives approximately 66,000 clones, of which over 75% were detected only once. Of the sample, approximately 7% is held by the ten largest clones.

As concerns this clone: The antigen it binds to is not known. No much larger clone exists at a distance of one base, and base qualities are not known.

Inclusive of the bounding cysteine and phenylalanine, the CDR3 is 17 residues long. Only CDR3 DNA remains: 51 bases, in frame from the first base. V and J are trimmed by 5 bases and 4 bases, and the gene matches miss 10 bases of the junction. Taken from the germline V gene, the CDR1 and CDR2 loops are LGHNT and FRNRAP. The sequenced material came from peripheral blood. Recombination linked TRBV12-5 to TRBJ1-6, with 8 junctional bases fitting TRBD1. The sequence derives from a man between 60 and 75 years old with acute or convalescent COVID-19. CDR3 protein: CASGPLDRAGYNSPLHF. The DNA is TGTGCTAGTGGTCCACTGGACAGGGCGGGGTATAATTCACCCCTCCACTTT.